This T cell receptor beta chain was captured by sequencing in a study of cytomegalovirus exposure and HLA in healthy donors. Of note for this clone: What it binds is unknown.

Clones were sequenced by immunoSEQ multiplex PCR, and TCRdb holds only the in-frame ones, with some missing. Of some 170,000 clones listed, around nine tenths are singletons. General study findings and limits: Reported performance of the classifier showed diagnosis of cytomegalovirus status with high specificity and sensitivity.

The CDR3 is made up of 19 amino acids. With V trimmed by 4 bases and J by 2 bases, 20 bases remained unmatched. Germline values: CDR1 SGHRS, CDR2 YFSETQ. Sequencing was done on a sample of PBMCs. This receptor was taken from a man between 18 and 35 years old in good health and CMV-seropositive. The chain has TRBV5-1 and TRBJ2-7, with 8 bases fitting TRBD1. The CDR3 loop is CASSAGQAGPGGGTYEQYF. In nucleotides, the CDR3 is TGCGCCAGCAGCGCGGGACAGGCGGGCCCCGGCGGAGGGACCTACGAGCAGTACTTC.